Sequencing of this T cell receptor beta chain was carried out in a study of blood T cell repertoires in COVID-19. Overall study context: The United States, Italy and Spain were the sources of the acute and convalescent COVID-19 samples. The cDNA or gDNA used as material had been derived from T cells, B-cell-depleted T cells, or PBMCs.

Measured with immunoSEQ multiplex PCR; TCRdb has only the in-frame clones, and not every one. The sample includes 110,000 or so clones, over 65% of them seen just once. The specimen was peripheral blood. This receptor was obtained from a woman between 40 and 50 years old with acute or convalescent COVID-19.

The CDR3 sequence: CASSQLNSIPGNTIYF. CDR3 nucleotide sequence: TGTGCCAGCAGCCAACTAAATAGCATTCCTGGAAACACCATATATTTT. V gene TRBV14 combines with J gene TRBJ1-3; D remains unclear. V dropped 2 bases and J dropped 2 bases, with 13 bases sitting between them. The length of the CDR3 is 16 residues. Per the germline V gene, CDR1 is SGHDN and CDR2 is FVKESK.